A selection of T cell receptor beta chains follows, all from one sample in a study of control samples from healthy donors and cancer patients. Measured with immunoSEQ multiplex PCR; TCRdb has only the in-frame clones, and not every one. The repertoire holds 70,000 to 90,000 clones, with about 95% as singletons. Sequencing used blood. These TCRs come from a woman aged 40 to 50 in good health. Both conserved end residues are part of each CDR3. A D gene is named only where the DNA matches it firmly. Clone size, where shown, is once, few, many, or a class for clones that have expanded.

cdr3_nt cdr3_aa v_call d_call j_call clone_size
TGTGCCAGCACCTTGACAGGGGGCTATGGCTACACCTTC CASTLTGGYGYTF TRBV12-3/TRBV12-4 TRBD1 TRBJ1-2 .
TGTGCCAGCAGTGAAACTCAGGGGCCCGCTCTTAATGAAAAACTGTTTTTT CASSETQGPALNEKLFF TRBV2 . TRBJ1-4 .
TGTGCCAGCAGTTACGCAGGAAACCAAGAGACCCAGTACTTC CASSYAGNQETQYF TRBV6-5 . TRBJ2-5 .
TGTGCCAGCAGTTGGACCCAGGCTGCCGCTGAAGCTTTCTTT CASSWTQAAAEAFF TRBV27 . TRBJ1-1 .
TGCGCCAGCAGCCTGTCAGACTACGAGCAGTACTTC CASSLSDYEQYF TRBV5-1 . TRBJ2-7 .
TGTGCCAGCGTCCCGGGGGACAGCGTTAATCCCTACGAGCAGTACTTC CASVPGDSVNPYEQYF TRBV7-9 . TRBJ2-7 .
TGTGCCAGCAGCTACTTACAGGGGCGGGAAGCTTTCTTT CASSYLQGREAFF TRBV6-2/TRBV6-3 TRBD1 TRBJ1-1 once
TGCGCCAGCAGCACAGGGACAGGGACGGGCCAAGAGACCCAGTACTTC CASSTGTGTGQETQYF TRBV5-1 TRBD1 TRBJ2-5 .
TGTGCCAGCAGCTTATTCCTGGGAGGGGAAGATACGCAGTATTTT CASSLFLGGEDTQYF TRBV7-3 TRBD2 TRBJ2-3 .
TGTGCCAGCAGGGGACAGGGGAAGAACACCGGGGAGCTGTTTTTT CASRGQGKNTGELFF TRBV3-1/TRBV3-2 TRBD1 TRBJ2-2 once
TGCGCCAGCAGCCACGGGGCAACTAATGAAAAACTGTTTTTT CASSHGATNEKLFF TRBV4-3 . TRBJ1-4 .
TGTGCTAGTGGCTCCTTGGACAGGCAGACCCAGTACTTC CASGSLDRQTQYF TRBV12-5 TRBD1 TRBJ2-5 .
TGTGCCAGCAGCTTAGATGCGGGCCCAGATACGCAGTATTTT CASSLDAGPDTQYF TRBV7-9 . TRBJ2-3 .
TGTGCCGTCCCAACCAGGGACGTTCCCAGCTCCTACGAGCAGTACTTC CAVPTRDVPSSYEQYF TRBV6-4 . TRBJ2-7 .
TGTGCCTGGAGTGTAAACTGGGACACTTACGGGGTTAATGAAAAACTGTTTTTT CAWSVNWDTYGVNEKLFF TRBV30 . TRBJ1-4 .
TGTGCCAGCAGCCAAGACAGCGGGAGGCCCTACAATGAGCAGTTCTTC CASSQDSGRPYNEQFF TRBV3-1/TRBV3-2 TRBD2 TRBJ2-1 once
TGTGCCAGCAGTGGTATCGGACTAGCGGTAACCTACAATGAGCAGTTCTTC CASSGIGLAVTYNEQFF TRBV2 TRBD2 TRBJ2-1 .
TGTGCCAGCAGCTTGGCCGGGACTAGCGGACAGATTAGCACAGATACGCAGTATTTT CASSLAGTSGQISTDTQYF TRBV5-4 TRBD2 TRBJ2-3 .
TGTGCCAGCTCGGGGTTCTACGAGCAGTACTTC CASSGFYEQYF TRBV28 . TRBJ2-7 once
TGTGCCAGCAGCCAAGGGGAGCGGACCGAAGTCTACGAGCAGTACTTC CASSQGERTEVYEQYF TRBV3-1/TRBV3-2 . TRBJ2-7 .
TGCGCCAGCAGCCCCCATTCCGACCCCCGGCAGTACTTC CASSPHSDPRQYF TRBV5-1 . TRBJ2-7 .
TGTGCCAGCAGGCTGGGGGTGGGGGCGCAAGAAAAACTGTTTTTT CASRLGVGAQEKLFF TRBV6-5 . TRBJ1-4 .
TGTGCCAGTAGTATTCTTTGGGACACGCTGGATGATACGCAGTATTTT CASSILWDTLDDTQYF TRBV19 . TRBJ2-3 .
TGTGCCAGCAGTTTATCTAGGGAGTCCTACGAGCAGTACTTC CASSLSRESYEQYF TRBV27 . TRBJ2-7 .